The 20 T cell receptor beta chains below all came from one sample that was sequenced in a study of blood T cell repertoires in COVID-19. TCRdb's table, derived via immunoSEQ multiplex PCR, lists solely in-frame clones and lacks some. This sample has 200,000 to 250,000 clones; about 87% occur once, and the top ten carry more than 1.5%. The sample was peripheral blood. The receptors here all came from a man between 65 and 85 years old with acute or convalescent COVID-19.

The V call is TRBV5-1, the J call TRBJ2-5, with TRBD2 identical over 10 bases. The length of the CDR3 is 16 residues. With V trimmed by 0 bases and J by 7 bases, 9 bases remained unmatched. The germline gives CDR1 SGHRS, CDR2 YFSETQ. The chain's CDR3 is CASSLDIAGGPRTQYF. CDR3 DNA: TGCGCCAGCAGCTTGGATATAGCGGGAGGTCCACGGACCCAGTACTTC. The full variable domain, completed using reference TRBV5-1 and TRBJ2-5, is KAGVTQTPRYLIKTRGQQVTLSCSPISGHRSVSWYQQTPGQGLQFLFEYFSETQRNKGNFPGRFSGRQFSNSRSEMNVSTLELGDSALYLCASSLDIAGGPRTQYFGPGTRLLVL.

In this sample, this clone turned up many times. The genes are TRBV20-1 and TRBJ1-2; D ambiguous. Germline values: CDR1 DFQATT, CDR2 SNEGSKA (reference sequence). This CDR3 region has 12 residues. With 3 bases removed from V and 2 bases from J, the gap between germline ends came to 7 bases. CDR3 DNA: TGCAGTGCTAGTCCGGAGAACTATGGCTACACCTTC. This encodes CSASPENYGYTF.

This clone was picked up one time. J is TRBJ2-7 and V is TRBV5-1, with D possibly being TRBD2 (7 bases). V was clipped by 4 bases and J by 7 bases, with 18 bases between them. This CDR3 spans 14 amino acids. Germline assignment: CDR1 SGHRS and CDR2 YFSETQ. CDR3 nucleotide sequence: TGCGCCAGCAGCCCTGGGACTAAAGGGGGGGAGCAGTACTTC. Translating gives CASSPGTKGGEQYF.

CDR3 nucleotide sequence: TGCGCCAGCAGCTCGGGGACTAGCGGGAGAGAAGATGAGCAGTTCTTC. Amino acid sequence: CASSSGTSGREDEQFF. The chain has TRBV5-1 and TRBJ2-1, with 14 bases matching TRBD2. The junction had 7 bases not matched to a gene; V was cut back by 3 bases and J by 8 bases. In germline, CDR1 is SGHRS, CDR2 YFSETQ. This CDR3 is built from 16 residues.

The rearrangement links TRBV19 to TRBJ1-1; a possible D gene is TRBD1 (6 bases). Trimming removed 5 bases from V and 3 bases from J, with 16 bases in between. This CDR3 contains 15 residues. Germline-derived CDR1 and CDR2 are LNHDA and SQIVND (reference sequence). In DNA form, the CDR3 reads TGTGCCAGTAGTCTCCTACAGGGAGGGGACACTGAAGCTTTCTTT. Protein product: CASSLLQGGDTEAFF.

This clone appeared a single time. The CDR3 DNA sequence: TGTGCCAGCAGCCCCTCCCAGACAGGGGGCTCTTGGGAGCAGTACTTC. Its translation is CASSPSQTGGSWEQYF. The chain links TRBV5-4 to TRBJ2-7; 10 bases agree with TRBD1. CDR3 length equals 16 residues. Losses at the gene ends were 4 bases for V and 7 bases for J; bases not matched to a gene: 14. CDR1 is SGHNT and CDR2 is YYREEE in the germline V gene (reference sequence).

This sequence joins TRBV7-7 and TRBJ2-1, with a tentative D call TRBD2 (6 bases). Trimming took off 5 bases at V and 7 bases at J, with 18 bases between the two ends. Germline values: CDR1 SSHAT, CDR2 FNYEAQ (reference sequence). This CDR3 comprises 15 residues. In DNA, the CDR3 is TGTGCCAGCAGCGCCTTGGAGGGAGTAATGAATGAGCAGTTCTTC. The encoded protein is CASSALEGVMNEQFF.

In its sample, this clone was seen a few times. The chain employs TRBV7-2 and TRBJ2-2, with D hard to call. The CDR3 length is 17 residues. V dropped 4 bases and J dropped 5 bases, with 20 bases sitting between them. CDR1 and CDR2 (germline): SGHTA, FQGNSA. Written as DNA, the CDR3 is TGTGCCAGCAGCTCGAGAGCCCTAGGAGCTCGGACCGGGGAGCTGTTTTTT. It codes for CASSSRALGARTGELFF.

The chain links TRBV5-1 to TRBJ2-1; 9 nucleotides line up with TRBD2. After removal of 0 bases from V and 9 bases from J, the junction contained 7 bases not matched to a gene. CDR1 is SGHRS, CDR2 YFSETQ, per germline. The CDR3 consists of 15 residues. CDR3 coding DNA: TGCGCCAGCAGCTTGGGAGCGGGAGGCCCTCCTGAGCAGTTCTTC. It is translated as CASSLGAGGPPEQFF.

A few counts support this clone. V is TRBV3-1 (or the pseudogene TRBV3-2) and J is TRBJ1-5, with 9 positions matching TRBD1. From germline, CDR1 is LGHDT and CDR2 YNNKEL (reference sequence). V shed 7 bases and J 1 base; nucleotides not matched to a gene: 8. The CDR3 sequence is 16 residues long. CDR3 bases: TGTGCCAGCACATTTGGGACAGGGACCAGCAATCAGCCCCAGCATTTT. As protein: CASTFGTGTSNQPQHF.

V and J are TRBV24-1 and TRBJ1-3; D gene uncertain. V dropped 3 bases and J dropped 2 bases, with 10 bases sitting between them. The CDR3 is 15 residues long. CDR1 is KGHDR and CDR2 is SFDVKD in the germline V gene. DNA of the CDR3: TGTGCCACCAGTGATCCCCGGTCCACTGGAAACACCATATATTTT. Translation: CATSDPRSTGNTIYF.

CDR3 nucleotides: TGTGCCAGCAGCGCCGGACTAGCGGGAGGTTTGTCAAATGAGCAGTTCTTC. Residues: CASSAGLAGGLSNEQFF. The gene calls are TRBV9 and TRBJ2-1; 14 bases line up with TRBD2. The CDR3 spans 17 residues. Germline V gene sequence: CDR1 SGDLS, CDR2 YYNGEE. Trimming took 3 bases from V and 7 from J; bases not matched to a gene: 9.

This clone appeared many times. V and J are TRBV5-4 and TRBJ2-2, with 8 bases matching TRBD2. From germline, CDR1 is SGHNT and CDR2 YYREEE (reference sequence). The ends lost 4 bases at V and 2 bases at J; junction bases unmatched: 7. The CDR3 contains 16 residues. The CDR3 region is CASSLSAGANTGELFF. In DNA, the CDR3 is TGTGCCAGCAGCCTGTCAGCGGGAGCCAACACCGGGGAGCTGTTTTTT.

J is TRBJ2-1 and V is TRBV7-2, with D possibly TRBD2 on 6 matching bases. This CDR3 comprises 17 residues. The germline V gene has CDR1 SGHTA and CDR2 FQGNSA. V was cut by 5 bases and J by 0 bases, with 17 bases left in between. CDR3 DNA: TGTGCCAGCAGCGGACGACTAGTCGCTGGCTCCTACAATGAGCAGTTCTTC. This codes for CASSGRLVAGSYNEQFF. The full variable domain, completed using reference TRBV7-2 and TRBJ2-1, is GAGVSQSPSNKVTEKGKDVELRCDPISGHTALYWYRQSLGQGLEFLIYFQGNSAPDKSGLPSDRFSAERTGGSVSTLTIQRTQQEDSAVYLCASSGRLVAGSYNEQFFGPGTRLTVL.

This clone was found once. The chain carries TRBV19 and TRBJ2-3, with 9 bases identical to TRBD2. J was trimmed by 5 bases and V by 4 bases; bases with no gene match: 7. Germline CDR1 reads LNHDA; CDR2 reads SQIVND (reference sequence). This CDR3 contains 15 residues. The CDR3 here is CASSKGLAGRDTQYF. The CDR3 region has the DNA TGTGCCAGTAGTAAGGGACTAGCAGGTAGAGATACGCAGTATTTT. Combining the CDR3 with reference TRBV19 and TRBJ2-3 gives the whole variable domain DGGITQSPKYLFRKEGQNVTLSCEQNLNHDAMYWYRQDPGQGLRLIYYSQIVNDFQKGDIAEGYSVSREKKESFPLTVTSAQKNPTAFYLCASSKGLAGRDTQYFGPGTRLTVL.

Here the CDR3 DNA reads TGTGCCAGCTCACAGGACAGGACGGGGGAGCTGTTTTTT. It yields the protein CASSQDRTGELFF. The chain has TRBV18 and TRBJ2-2, with 7 bases aligning to TRBD1. With V trimmed by 4 bases and J by 8 bases, 4 bases remained unmatched. The CDR3 sequence is 13 residues long. Germline-derived CDR1 and CDR2 are KGHSH and LQKENI.

The genes are TRBV29-1 and TRBJ2-1; 10 nucleotides line up with TRBD2. V shed 4 bases and J 4 bases; nucleotides not matched to a gene: 4. The CDR3 runs 14 residues. CDR1 SQVTM and CDR2 ANQGSEA come from the germline V gene. CDR3 residues: CSVGAGGIYNEQFF. Here the CDR3 DNA reads TGCAGCGTTGGAGCGGGAGGGATTTACAATGAGCAGTTCTTC.

As for this clone: A read error may account for a junction end that differs from germline. This rearrangement joins TRBV15 to TRBJ2-1; 7 nucleotides agree with TRBD2. Germline-derived CDR1 and CDR2 are LNHNV and YYDKDF (reference sequence). The CDR3 totals 17 residues. DNA for the CDR3: TGTGCCACCAGCAGTCTGGCTAGCGGTTTCGGATACAATGGGCAGTTCTTC. Translated, it gives CATSSLASGFGYNGQFF.

The chain combines TRBV5-1 with TRBJ2-3; TRBD1 is a possible D gene (6 bases). There are 15 residues in the CDR3. CDR1 is SGHRS and CDR2 is YFSETQ in the germline V gene. V was shortened by 4 bases and J by 4 bases, with 16 bases between the two germline ends. The DNA of the CDR3 is TGCGCCAGCAGCATGGGCAGGGGTCCCCCAGATACGCAGTATTTT. Amino acid sequence: CASSMGRGPPDTQYF. The full variable domain, with the rest looked up from reference TRBV5-1 and TRBJ2-3, is KAGVTQTPRYLIKTRGQQVTLSCSPISGHRSVSWYQQTPGQGLQFLFEYFSETQRNKGNFPGRFSGRQFSNSRSEMNVSTLELGDSALYLCASSMGRGPPDTQYFGPGTRLTVL.

The chain joins TRBV10-3 to TRBJ1-4; 7 nucleotides match TRBD1. J lost 8 bases, V lost 4 bases, and 4 bases had no gene match. Germline V gene data show CDR1 as ENHRY and CDR2 as SYGVKD. The CDR3 spans 13 residues. CDR3 protein: CAISGQGGEKLFF. Here the CDR3 DNA reads TGTGCCATCAGTGGACAGGGTGGAGAAAAACTGTTTTTT.